This T cell receptor beta chain originates from a study of vaccination and CD4 T cells after COVID-19. At the level of the study: The convalescents, six males and four females, included two who were Hispanic. Everyone enrolled got two doses of BNT162b2 or mRNA-1273 vaccine.

Germline CDR1 MNHEY, CDR2 SMNVEV (reference sequence). The ends were cut back, 2 bases at V and 6 bases at J, with 6 bases in the middle. The CDR3 is 12 residues long. TCRdb independently ran MiXCR on the PCR reads; one entry per CDR3 protein. The sample carries 11,000 to 15,000 distinct CDR3 sequences, 69% recorded once. The sequenced sample was CD4+ T cells from blood, obtained after SARS-CoV-2 vaccination. The sequence was obtained from a human donor who had recovered from COVID-19. J is TRBJ2-3 and V is TRBV27; D is undetermined. DNA of the CDR3: TGTGCCAGCAGTTTAAACCAGGATACGCAGTATTTT. As protein: CASSLNQDTQYF.